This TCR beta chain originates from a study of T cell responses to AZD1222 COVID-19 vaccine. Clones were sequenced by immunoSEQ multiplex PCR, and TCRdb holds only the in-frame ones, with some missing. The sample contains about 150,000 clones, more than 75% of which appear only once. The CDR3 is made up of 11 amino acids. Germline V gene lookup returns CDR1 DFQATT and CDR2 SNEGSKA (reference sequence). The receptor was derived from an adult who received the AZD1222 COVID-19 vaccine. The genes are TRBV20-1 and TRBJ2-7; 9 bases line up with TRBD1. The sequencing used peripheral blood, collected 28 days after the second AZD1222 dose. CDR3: CVAETGGEQYF. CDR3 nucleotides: TGCGTAGCGGAGACAGGGGGCGAGCAGTACTTC.